This T cell receptor beta chain was observed in a study of sequential checkpoint blockade in melanoma. The wider study: Randomization was 1:1 between first-line nivolumab→ipilimumab and ipilimumab→nivolumab. About 90 pretreatment tumor DNA samples were TCRβ immunosequenced. Over 20 patients had matched tumor biopsies before treatment and at week 13 after nivolumab or ipilimumab alone. Study-level findings and limits: PD-L1 staining and CD8+ counts, not mutational load, tracked tumor T-cell clonality.

Germline assignment: CDR1 SGHNT and CDR2 YENEEA. Trimming removed 5 bases from V and 2 bases from J; junction bases left unmatched: 7. CDR3 length: 16 amino acids. Measured with immunoSEQ multiplex PCR; TCRdb has only the in-frame clones, and not every one. The repertoire holds about 5,000 clones, with roughly 21% as singletons. This clone is labeled as medium-sized. What it binds is not known. Treatment meaning: randomized to nivolumab then ipilimumab (arm A) or the reverse (arm B). The chain uses TRBV11-3 and TRBJ2-1; 9 nucleotides match TRBD2. The receptor's source is a human donor with melanoma. Here the sequenced sample was tumor tissue (inferred from file names), taken from a patient given nivolumab and ipilimumab in sequence. This CDR3 is CASSIRSSGAYNEQFF. The CDR3 nucleotides read TGTGCCAGCAGCATCCGGTCTAGCGGGGCCTACAATGAGCAGTTCTTC.